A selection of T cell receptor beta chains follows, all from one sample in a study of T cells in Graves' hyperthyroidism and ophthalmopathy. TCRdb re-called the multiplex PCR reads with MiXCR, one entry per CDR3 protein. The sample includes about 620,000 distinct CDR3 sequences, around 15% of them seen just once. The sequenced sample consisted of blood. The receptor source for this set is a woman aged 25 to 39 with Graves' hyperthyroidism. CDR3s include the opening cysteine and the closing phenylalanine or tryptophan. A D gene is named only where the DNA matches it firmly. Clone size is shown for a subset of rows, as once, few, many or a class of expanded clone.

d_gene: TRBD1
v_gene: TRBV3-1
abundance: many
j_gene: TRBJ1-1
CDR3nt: TGTGCCAGCAGCCAAGAAGGACAGGTCTCCATGAACACTGAAGCTTTCTTT
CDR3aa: CASSQEGQVSMNTEAFF

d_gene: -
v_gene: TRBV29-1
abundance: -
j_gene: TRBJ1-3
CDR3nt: TGCAGCGTTGTAGGCCCTGGAAACACCATATATTTT
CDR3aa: CSVVGPGNTIYF

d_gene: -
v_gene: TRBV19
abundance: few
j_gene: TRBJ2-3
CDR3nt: TGTGCCAGTAGTAAGGCAGATACGCAGTATTTT
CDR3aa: CASSKADTQYF

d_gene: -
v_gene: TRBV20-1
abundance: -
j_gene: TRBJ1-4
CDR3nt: TGCAGTGCTAGATCCAGACTAGCAACTAATGAAAAACTGTTTTTT
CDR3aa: CSARSRLATNEKLFF

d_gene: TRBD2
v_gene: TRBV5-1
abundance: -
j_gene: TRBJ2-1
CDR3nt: TGCGCCAGCAGCTTGTCGGGACTAGCGCATTCTCACTCCTACAATGAGCAGTTCTTC
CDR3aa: CASSLSGLAHSHSYNEQFF

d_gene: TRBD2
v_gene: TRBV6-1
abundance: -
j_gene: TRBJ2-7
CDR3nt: TGTGCCAGCTTCTACGGACTAGCGGGAGTCTACGAGCAGTACTTC
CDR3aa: CASFYGLAGVYEQYF

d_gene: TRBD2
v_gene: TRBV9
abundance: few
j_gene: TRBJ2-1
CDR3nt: TGTGCCAGCAGCGTAGGTAAGCGGGGTGAGCAGTTCTTC
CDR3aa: CASSVGKRGEQFF

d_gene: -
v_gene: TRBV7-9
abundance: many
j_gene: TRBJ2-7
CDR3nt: TGTGCCAGCAGCTTAATCGGCGGTCCCTACGAGCAGTACTTC
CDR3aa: CASSLIGGPYEQYF

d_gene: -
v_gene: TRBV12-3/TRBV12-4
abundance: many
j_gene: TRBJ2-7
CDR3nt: TGTGCCAGCAGATTAGGGCCCGAGCAGTACTTC
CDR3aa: CASRLGPEQYF

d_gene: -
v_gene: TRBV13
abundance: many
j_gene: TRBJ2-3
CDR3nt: TGTGCCAGCAGCTTAAGGGGGGTAGCTCGAACAGATACGCAGTATTTT
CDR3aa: CASSLRGVARTDTQYF

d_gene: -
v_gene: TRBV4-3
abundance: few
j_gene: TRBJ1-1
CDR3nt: TGCGCCAGCAGCCCAAAGGGAGGAACTGAAGCTTTCTTT
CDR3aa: CASSPKGGTEAFF

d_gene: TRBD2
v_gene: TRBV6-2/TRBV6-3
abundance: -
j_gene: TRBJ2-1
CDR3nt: TGTGCCAGCAGTTTAGGGAAGGGACTAGCGGGAGCCCATGAGCAGTTCTTC
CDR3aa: CASSLGKGLAGAHEQFF

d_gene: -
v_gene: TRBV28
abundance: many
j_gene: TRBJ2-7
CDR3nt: TGTGCCAGCAGTCCGACAGTGTTTTCGTACGAGCAGTACTTC
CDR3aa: CASSPTVFSYEQYF

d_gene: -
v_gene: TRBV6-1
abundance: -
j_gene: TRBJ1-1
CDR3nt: TGTGCCGTGCACATGAACACTGAAGCTTTCTTT
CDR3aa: CAVHMNTEAFF

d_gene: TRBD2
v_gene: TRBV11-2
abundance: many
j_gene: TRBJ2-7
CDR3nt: TGTGCCAGCAGCTCCGGGGCGCTAGCGGGAGGGCCGTCCTACGAGCAGTACTTC
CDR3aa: CASSSGALAGGPSYEQYF

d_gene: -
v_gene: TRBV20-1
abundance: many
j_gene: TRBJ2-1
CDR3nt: TGCAGTGCCGTTTGGGCTTATCGCGATGAGCAGTTCTTC
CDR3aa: CSAVWAYRDEQFF

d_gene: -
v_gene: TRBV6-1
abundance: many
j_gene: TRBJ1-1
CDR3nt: TGTGCCAGCACCTGGTATGGACGGGGGAACACTGAAGCTTTCTTT
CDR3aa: CASTWYGRGNTEAFF

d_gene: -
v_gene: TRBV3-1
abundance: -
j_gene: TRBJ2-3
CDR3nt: TGTGCCAGCAGCCAACAGTCCGCCGGGCTAGGCACAGATACGCAGTATTTT
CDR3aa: CASSQQSAGLGTDTQYF

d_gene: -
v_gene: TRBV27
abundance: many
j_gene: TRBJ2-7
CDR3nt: TGTGCCAGCAGTCCGGGTCGGGAGCAGTACTTC
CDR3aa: CASSPGREQYF

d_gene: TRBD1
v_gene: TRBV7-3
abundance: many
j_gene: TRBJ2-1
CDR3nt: TGTGCCAGCAGCGGGACAGGGAGCAATGAGCAGTTCTTC
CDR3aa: CASSGTGSNEQFF

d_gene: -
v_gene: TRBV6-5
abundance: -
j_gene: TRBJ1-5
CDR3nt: TGTGCCAGCAGTTACTCGAGCGGGGCGCCCCAGCATTTT
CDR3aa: CASSYSSGAPQHF

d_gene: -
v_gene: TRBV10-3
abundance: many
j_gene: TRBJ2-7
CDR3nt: TGTGCCATCAGTGAGTCGAGGGTGACCCTTCGAGAGCAGTACTTC
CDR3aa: CAISESRVTLREQYF

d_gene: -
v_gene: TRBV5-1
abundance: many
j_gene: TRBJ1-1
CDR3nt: TGCGCCAGCAGCTTGGAGGGGGAAAGTTATGCGGCTTTCTTT
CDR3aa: CASSLEGESYAAFF

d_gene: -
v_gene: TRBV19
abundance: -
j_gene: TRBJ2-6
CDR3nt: TGTGCCAGTAGTATAGAATGGGGTATTCCTGGGGCCAACGTCCTGACTTTC
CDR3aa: CASSIEWGIPGANVLTF

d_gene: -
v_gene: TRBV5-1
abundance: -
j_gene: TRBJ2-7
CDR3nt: TGCGCCAGCAGCTCCGGACAGCGATTCTCCTACGAGCAGTACTTC
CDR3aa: CASSSGQRFSYEQYF

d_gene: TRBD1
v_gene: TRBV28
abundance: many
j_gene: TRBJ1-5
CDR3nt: TGTGCCAGCAGAACAGGGGTTAGCAATCAGCCCCAGCATTTT
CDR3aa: CASRTGVSNQPQHF

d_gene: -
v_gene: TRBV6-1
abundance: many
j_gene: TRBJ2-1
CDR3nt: TGTGCCAGCAGAAGGGACTACAATGAGCAGTTCTTC
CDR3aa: CASRRDYNEQFF

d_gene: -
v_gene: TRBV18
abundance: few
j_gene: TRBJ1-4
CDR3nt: TGTGCCAGCCCACCATTATTTGGGAATGCTAATGAAAAACTGTTTTTT
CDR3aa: CASPPLFGNANEKLFF

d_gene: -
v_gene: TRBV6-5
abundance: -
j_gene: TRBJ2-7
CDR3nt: TGTGCCAGCAGTTACTCGGAGGCCGAGCAGTACTTC
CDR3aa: CASSYSEAEQYF

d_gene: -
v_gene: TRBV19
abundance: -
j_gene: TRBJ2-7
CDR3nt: TGTGCCAGTAGTCTCCGGGAGATGGCCTACGAGCAGTACTTC
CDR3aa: CASSLREMAYEQYF

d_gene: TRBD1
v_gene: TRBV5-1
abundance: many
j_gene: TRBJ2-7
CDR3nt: TGTGCCAGCAGCTCGACAGGGAGCTCCTACGAGCAGTACTTC
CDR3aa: CASSSTGSSYEQYF

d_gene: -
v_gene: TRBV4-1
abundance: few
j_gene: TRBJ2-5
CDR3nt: TGCGCCAGCAGCCAGTGGAGGCAAGAGACCCAGTACTTC
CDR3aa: CASSQWRQETQYF

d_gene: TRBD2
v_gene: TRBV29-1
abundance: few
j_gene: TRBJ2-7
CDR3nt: TGCAGCGTGGGGACTAGCCGGAGCTCCTACGAGCAGTACTTC
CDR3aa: CSVGTSRSSYEQYF

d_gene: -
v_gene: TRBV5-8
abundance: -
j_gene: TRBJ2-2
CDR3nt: TGTGCCAGCAGCTTGGGGCAGGGGCCTGTCGGGGAGCTGTTTTTT
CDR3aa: CASSLGQGPVGELFF

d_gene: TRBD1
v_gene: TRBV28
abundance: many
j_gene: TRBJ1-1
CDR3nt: TGTGCCAGCAGTTTATCTCAGGGGGGTTACATCACTGAAGCTTTCTTT
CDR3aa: CASSLSQGGYITEAFF

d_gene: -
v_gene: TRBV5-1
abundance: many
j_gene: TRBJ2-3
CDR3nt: TGCGCCAGCAGCTTAATCCTAGCATACCAGGGGCAGTATTTT
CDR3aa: CASSLILAYQGQYF

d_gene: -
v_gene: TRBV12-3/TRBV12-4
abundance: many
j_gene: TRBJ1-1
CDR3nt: TGTGCCAGCAGTGATCGGACAGAGAACACTGAAGCTTTCTTT
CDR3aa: CASSDRTENTEAFF

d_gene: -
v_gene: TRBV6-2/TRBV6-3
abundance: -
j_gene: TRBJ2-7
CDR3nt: TGTGCCAGCGCCGCCTACGAGCAGTACTTC
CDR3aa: CASAAYEQYF

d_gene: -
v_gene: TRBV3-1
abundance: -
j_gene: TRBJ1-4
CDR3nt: TGTGCCAGCAGCCGCCCGAGGGGAGGTTGGGGTAATGAAAAACTGTTTTTT
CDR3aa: CASSRPRGGWGNEKLFF

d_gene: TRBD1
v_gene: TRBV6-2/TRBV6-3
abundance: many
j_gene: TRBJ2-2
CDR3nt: TGTGCCAGCAGTACCCGGACAGGGAGCACCGGGGAGCTGTTTTTT
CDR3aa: CASSTRTGSTGELFF

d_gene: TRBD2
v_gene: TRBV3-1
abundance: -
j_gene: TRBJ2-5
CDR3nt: TGTGCCAGCAGCCAAGATCGATCGCGGGGGGGGGAGACCCAGTACTTC
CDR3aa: CASSQDRSRGGETQYF

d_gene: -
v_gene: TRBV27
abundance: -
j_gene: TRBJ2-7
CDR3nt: TGTGCCAGCAGTGTGGCAGTCTCCTACGAGCAGTACTTC
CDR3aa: CASSVAVSYEQYF

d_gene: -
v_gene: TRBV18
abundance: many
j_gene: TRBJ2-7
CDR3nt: TGTGCCAGCTCACCATCGCATACGAGGCCCTACGAGCAGTACTTC
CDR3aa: CASSPSHTRPYEQYF

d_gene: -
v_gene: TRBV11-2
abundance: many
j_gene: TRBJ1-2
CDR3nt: TGTGCCAGCAGCTCTTCGGGGGCCTATGGCTACACCTTC
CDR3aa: CASSSSGAYGYTF

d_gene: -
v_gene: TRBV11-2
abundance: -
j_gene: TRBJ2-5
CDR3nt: TGTGCCAGCAGCTTAGAGCTTGTGGGGCCTGGGGAGACCCAGTACTTC
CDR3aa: CASSLELVGPGETQYF